The 7 T cell receptor beta chains presented below share a single source sample, sequenced in a study of cytomegalovirus exposure and HLA in healthy donors. It was with 60 Vbeta and 13 Jbeta primers that the PCR ran. The protocol was immunoSEQ multiplex PCR, while the TCRdb copy is restricted to in-frame clones and leaves out a portion. The sample comprises tens of thousands of clones, about 70% of which are singletons, and 6% to 8% rests with the top ten. The sample comprised PBMCs. All receptors come from a woman between 50 and 59 years old in good health and CMV-seropositive.

This chain joins TRBV27 and TRBJ2-7; tentative D call: TRBD2 (7 bases). The CDR3 runs 17 residues. CDR1 and CDR2 from the germline V gene are MNHEY and SMNVEV (reference sequence). V lost 3 bases and J lost 3, with 21 bases in between. The CDR3 sequence: CASSFRGAPLGHYEQYF. The CDR3 DNA reads as TGTGCCAGCAGTTTTCGGGGGGCCCCCCTCGGCCACTACGAGCAGTACTTC.

This clone has more than one count but fewer than ten. Here the CDR3 reads CASSANQGNTGELFF. The CDR3 DNA reads TGTGCCAGCAGCGCAAACCAGGGGAACACCGGGGAGCTGTTTTTT. The V and J genes are TRBV9 and TRBJ2-2; possibly TRBD1 for D (5 bases). Trimming removed 3 bases from V and 1 base from J, with 10 bases in between. The length of the CDR3 is 15 residues. CDR1 is SGDLS and CDR2 is YYNGEE in the germline V gene.

This clone appeared once. The V call is TRBV5-6, the J call TRBJ1-2; D is perhaps TRBD1 (6 bases). V shed 4 bases and J shed 8 bases, with 12 bases lying between them. CDR1 is SGHDT, CDR2 YYEEEE, per germline. The length of the CDR3 is 12 residues. The CDR3 spells CASSEDSRGYTF. The CDR3 DNA reads as TGTGCCAGCAGCGAGGACAGCAGGGGCTACACCTTC.

The V gene is TRBV29-1, the J gene TRBJ1-1, with 9 positions matching TRBD1. Germline V gene data show CDR1 as SQVTM and CDR2 as ANQGSEA. The CDR3 spans 11 residues. V trimming: 6 bases; J trimming: 4 bases; junction bases outside the gene matches: 0. In nucleotides, the CDR3 is TGCAGCGTGGACAGGGGCACTGAAGCTTTCTTT. It specifies CSVDRGTEAFF.

Only a few counts were recorded for this clone. One end of the junction fails to match germline, which may point to a read error. The chain has TRBV4-1 and TRBJ1-1; D not resolved. In germline, CDR1 is MGHRA, CDR2 YSYEKL. The CDR3 runs to 14 residues. DNA of the CDR3: TGTGCCAGCAGCCAAGATGTAGGAGGCACTGAAGCTTTCTTT. Its protein product is CASSQDVGGTEAFF.

Of note for this clone: The germline gene is not matched at one end of the junction; a read error may be the cause. The chain uses TRBV7-9 and TRBJ2-1, with a weak D call TRBD2 (6 bases). Germline lookup yields CDR1 SEHNR and CDR2 FQNEAQ (reference sequence). The CDR3 is 10 residues long. The CDR3 DNA is TGTGGCAGCGGGCAGAATGAGCAGTTCTTC. Its translation: CGSGQNEQFF.

J is TRBJ1-2 and V is TRBV30, with D possibly being TRBD1 (6 bases). Germline CDR1 is GTSNPN and CDR2 is SVGIG (reference sequence). This CDR3 is built from 16 residues. V was shortened by 0 bases and J by 4 bases, with 18 bases between the two germline ends. CDR3 protein: CAWSVGGTFIGYGYTF. The CDR3 DNA reads as TGTGCCTGGAGTGTGGGAGGGACATTTATCGGCTATGGCTACACCTTC. Supplemented by reference TRBV30 and TRBJ1-2, the full variable domain reads SQTIHQWPATLVQPVGSPLSLECTVEGTSNPNLYWYRQAAGRGLQLLFYSVGIGQISSEVPQNLSASRPQDRQFILSSKKLLLSDSGFYLCAWSVGGTFIGYGYTFGSGTRLTVV.